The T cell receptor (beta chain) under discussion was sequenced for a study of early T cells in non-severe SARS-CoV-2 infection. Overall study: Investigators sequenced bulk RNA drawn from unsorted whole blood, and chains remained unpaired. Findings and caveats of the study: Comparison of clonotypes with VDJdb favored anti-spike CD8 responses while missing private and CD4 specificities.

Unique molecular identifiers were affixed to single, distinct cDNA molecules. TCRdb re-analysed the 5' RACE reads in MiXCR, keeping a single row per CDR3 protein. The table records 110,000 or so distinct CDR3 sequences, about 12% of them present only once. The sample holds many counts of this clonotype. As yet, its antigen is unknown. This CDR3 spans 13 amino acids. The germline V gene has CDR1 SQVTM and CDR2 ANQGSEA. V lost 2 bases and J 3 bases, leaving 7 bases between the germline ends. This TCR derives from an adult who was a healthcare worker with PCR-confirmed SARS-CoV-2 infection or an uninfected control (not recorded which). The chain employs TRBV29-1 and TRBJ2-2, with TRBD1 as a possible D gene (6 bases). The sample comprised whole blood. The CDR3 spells CSVEQGYTGELFF. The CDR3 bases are TGCAGCGTTGAACAGGGGTACACCGGGGAGCTGTTTTTT.